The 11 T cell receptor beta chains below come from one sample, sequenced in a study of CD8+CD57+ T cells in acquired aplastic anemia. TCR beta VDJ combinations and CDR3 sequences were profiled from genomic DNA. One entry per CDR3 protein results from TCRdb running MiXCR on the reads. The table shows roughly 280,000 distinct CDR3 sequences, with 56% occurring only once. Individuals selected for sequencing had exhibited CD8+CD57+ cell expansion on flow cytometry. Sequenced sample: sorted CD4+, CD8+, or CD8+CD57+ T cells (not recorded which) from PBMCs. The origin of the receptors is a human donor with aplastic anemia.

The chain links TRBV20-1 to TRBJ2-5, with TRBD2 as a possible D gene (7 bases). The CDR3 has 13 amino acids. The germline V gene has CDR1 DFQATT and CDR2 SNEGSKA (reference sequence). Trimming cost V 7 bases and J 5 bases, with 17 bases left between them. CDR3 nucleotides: TGCAGTGGAAAGGGGGGGGCCGGGGAGACCCAGTACTTC. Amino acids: CSGKGGAGETQYF.

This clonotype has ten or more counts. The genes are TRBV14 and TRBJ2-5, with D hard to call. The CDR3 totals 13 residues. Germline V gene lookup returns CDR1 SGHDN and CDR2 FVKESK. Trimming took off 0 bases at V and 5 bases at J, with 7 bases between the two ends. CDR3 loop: CASSQDRMETQYF. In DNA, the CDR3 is TGTGCCAGCAGCCAAGATCGGATGGAGACCCAGTACTTC.

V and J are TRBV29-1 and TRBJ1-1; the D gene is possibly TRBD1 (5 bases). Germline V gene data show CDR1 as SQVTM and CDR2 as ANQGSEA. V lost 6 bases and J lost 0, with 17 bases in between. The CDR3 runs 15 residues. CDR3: CSVDPGATLNTEAFF. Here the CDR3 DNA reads TGCAGCGTCGACCCCGGGGCGACCTTGAACACTGAAGCTTTCTTT. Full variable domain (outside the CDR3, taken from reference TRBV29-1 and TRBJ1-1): SAVISQKPSRDICQRGTSLTIQCQVDSQVTMMFWYRQQPGQSLTLIATANQGSEATYESGFVIDKFPISRPNLTFSTLTVSNMSPEDSSIYLCSVDPGATLNTEAFFGQGTRLTVV.

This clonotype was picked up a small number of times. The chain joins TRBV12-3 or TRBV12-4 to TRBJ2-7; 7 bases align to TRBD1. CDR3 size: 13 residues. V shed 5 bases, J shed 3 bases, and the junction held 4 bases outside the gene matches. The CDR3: CASSSHRGYEQYF. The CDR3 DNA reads TGTGCCAGCAGTAGCCACAGGGGCTACGAGCAGTACTTC.

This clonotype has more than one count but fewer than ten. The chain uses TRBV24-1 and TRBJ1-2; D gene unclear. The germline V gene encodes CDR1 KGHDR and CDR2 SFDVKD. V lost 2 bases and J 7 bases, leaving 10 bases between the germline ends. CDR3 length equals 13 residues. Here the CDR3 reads CATSDSGEVGYTF. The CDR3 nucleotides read TGTGCCACCAGTGATTCCGGAGAGGTTGGCTACACCTTC.

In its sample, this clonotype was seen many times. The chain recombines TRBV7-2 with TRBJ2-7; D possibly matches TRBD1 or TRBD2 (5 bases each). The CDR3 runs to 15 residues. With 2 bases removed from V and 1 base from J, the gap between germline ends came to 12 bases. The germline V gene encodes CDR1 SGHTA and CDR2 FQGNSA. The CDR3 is CASSLTGRVSYEQYF. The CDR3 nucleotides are TGTGCCAGCAGCTTAACGGGACGGGTGTCCTACGAGCAGTACTTC. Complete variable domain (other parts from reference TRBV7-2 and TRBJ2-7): GAGVSQSPSNKVTEKGKDVELRCDPISGHTALYWYRQSLGQGLEFLIYFQGNSAPDKSGLPSDRFSAERTGGSVSTLTIQRTQQEDSAVYLCASSLTGRVSYEQYFGPGTRLTVT.

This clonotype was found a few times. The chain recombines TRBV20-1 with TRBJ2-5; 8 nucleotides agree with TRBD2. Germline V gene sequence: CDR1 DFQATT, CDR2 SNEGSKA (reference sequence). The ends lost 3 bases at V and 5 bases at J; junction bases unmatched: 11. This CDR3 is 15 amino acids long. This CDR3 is CSARGTSAFVETQYF. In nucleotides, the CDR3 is TGCAGTGCTAGGGGGACTAGTGCCTTTGTGGAGACCCAGTACTTC.

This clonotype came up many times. The CDR3 DNA follows: TGCAGTGCTTCGTACTCCCCGAACTATGGCTACACCTTC. This translates into CSASYSPNYGYTF. The rearrangement links TRBV20-1 to TRBJ1-2; no firm D call. Trimming took 5 bases from V and 2 from J, leaving 12 bases between them. This CDR3 spans 13 amino acids. CDR1 is DFQATT and CDR2 is SNEGSKA in the germline V gene (reference sequence).

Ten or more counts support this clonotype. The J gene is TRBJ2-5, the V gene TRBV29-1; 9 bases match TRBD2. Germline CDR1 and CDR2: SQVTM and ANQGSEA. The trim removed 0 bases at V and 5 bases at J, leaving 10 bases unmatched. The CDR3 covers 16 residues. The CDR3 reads CSVEDGSSGIRETQYF. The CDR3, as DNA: TGCAGCGTTGAAGATGGCTCTAGCGGGATCCGGGAGACCCAGTACTTC.

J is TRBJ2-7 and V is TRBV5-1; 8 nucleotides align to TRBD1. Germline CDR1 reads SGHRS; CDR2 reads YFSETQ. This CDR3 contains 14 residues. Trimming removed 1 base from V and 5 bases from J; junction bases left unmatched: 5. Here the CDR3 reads CASSLRIQGDEQYF. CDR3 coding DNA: TGCGCCAGCAGCTTGCGGATACAGGGGGACGAGCAGTACTTC.

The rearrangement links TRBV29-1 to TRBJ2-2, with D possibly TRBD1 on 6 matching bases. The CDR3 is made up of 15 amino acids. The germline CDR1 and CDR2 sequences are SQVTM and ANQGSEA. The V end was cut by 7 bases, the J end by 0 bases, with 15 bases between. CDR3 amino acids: CSARRTAANTGELFF. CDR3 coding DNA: TGCAGCGCTAGAAGGACAGCCGCGAACACCGGGGAGCTGTTTTTT.